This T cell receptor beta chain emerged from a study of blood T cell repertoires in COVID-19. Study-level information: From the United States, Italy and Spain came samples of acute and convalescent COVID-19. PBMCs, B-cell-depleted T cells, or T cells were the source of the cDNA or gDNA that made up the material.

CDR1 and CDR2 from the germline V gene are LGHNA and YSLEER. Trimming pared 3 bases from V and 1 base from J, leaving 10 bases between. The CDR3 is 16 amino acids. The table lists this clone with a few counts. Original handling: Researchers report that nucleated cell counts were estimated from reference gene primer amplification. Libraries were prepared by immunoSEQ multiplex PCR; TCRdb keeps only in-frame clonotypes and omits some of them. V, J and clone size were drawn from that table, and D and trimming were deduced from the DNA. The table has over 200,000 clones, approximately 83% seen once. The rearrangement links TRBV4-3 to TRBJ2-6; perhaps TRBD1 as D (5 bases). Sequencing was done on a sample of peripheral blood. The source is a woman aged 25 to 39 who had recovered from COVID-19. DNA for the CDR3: TGCGCCAGCAGCCAGGAAAGGGGTTCTGGGGCCAACGTCCTGACTTTC. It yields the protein CASSQERGSGANVLTF.